This entry describes one TCR beta chain. Its specific antigen is unknown. Base-call qualities are not available, and no considerably larger clone is one nucleotide away. This entry belongs to a study of cytomegalovirus exposure and HLA in healthy donors (TCRdb year 2017). Regarding the study in general: An earlier analysis of several hundred of the donors reported more than 250 Gb of sequence data and 100 million to 130 million unique TCR beta sequences from 150 million to 200 million T cells. In a later analysis, previously published TCR beta repertoires from 666 donors were re-analyzed and high-resolution HLA genotyping was added so that TCR occurrence patterns could be studied. In a later genetic analysis, genome-wide SNP genotypes for about 65% of the roughly 700 donors were used, and that subset was treated as a discovery cohort. An earlier analysis of roughly 600 of the donors used high-throughput TCR beta sequencing to judge whether each TCR beta V gene segment behaved as functional or pseudogenic. A separate validation cohort of roughly 130 different subjects was used in addition to the approximately 700-subject first cohort. HLA typing covered class I and class II loci at four-digit resolution. The study profiled the T cell repertoires of under 700 subjects by immunosequencing and related them to cytomegalovirus serostatus. The later analysis used no new phenotypic data to find candidate immune exposures, relying instead on TCR beta sequences and their occurrence across donors. All discovery cohort repertoires had been generated using a single sequencing platform. The number of typed donors differed by locus: roughly 620-630 for A, B, C, DRB1 and DQB1; 500 to 550 for DQA1; about 600 for DPA1; and 400 to 480 for DPB1. Four or five DR-DQ haplotypes were handled as single units for association and clustering, since linkage in the cohort was strong. An early release covering more than 500 HLA-typed donors comprised approximately 290 gigabases of sequencing data and roughly 86 million unique TCR sequences. Of the 300 to 450 genotyped donors, 80% to 90% were placed in the genetic ancestry cluster associated with self-reported Caucasian donors. The aim of the study was to test whether cataloging public T cell receptors could identify signatures of past pathogen exposure. Among approximately 370 genotyped donors of the cohort, an average of approximately 220,000 unique TCR beta nucleotide sequences was sequenced per donor, of which 15% to 20% were non-productive. High-throughput TCR immunosequencing, statistical association of individual TCRs with disease status, and machine learning were combined to predict cytomegalovirus infection status. Donor age, sex, ethnicity and CMV serostatus were collected together with the repertoire data. Overall study outcomes, separate from this receptor: Three of the identified cytomegalovirus-associated TCR beta chains were confirmed in vitro to be specific for cytomegalovirus antigens. Broadly in line with IMGT annotations, most TCR beta V segments showed up in productive rearrangements about 87% or about 30% of the time in an earlier analysis of approximately 600 of the donors. According to a later analysis, parvovirus B19, influenza, CMV and Epstein-Barr virus appeared linked to several top co-occurrence clusters. Linkage disequilibrium might explain the correlated functional status among segregating V segments, but an unknown experimental factor could not be excluded. Compared with equally common non-associated chains, HLA-associated TCR beta chains in a later analysis were more clonally expanded and had lower generation probabilities. In the study, some 160 TCR beta chains were listed as associated with cytomegalovirus. Only TCR beta chains were sequenced in this cohort, and the absence of alpha or paired-chain data limited detectable features. In a later analysis, 16,951 TCR beta sequences were associated with specific HLA alleles at a false discovery rate of 0.05. According to a later analysis, TCR association rates differed among HLA loci, with DRB1 alleles showing the most associated TCRs and HLA-C alleles showing the fewest. The only immune exposure information available for the cohort was CMV serostatus. According to the authors, the approach could potentially be generalized to other disease states and immunological phenotypes. V-gene and J-gene trimming of TCR beta chains was associated with a missense DCLRE1C variant in a later genetic analysis, and the association was replicated in an independent cohort. Across donors, most TCR sequences were observed very rarely, whereas some public TCRs were present in many individuals. A cluster of highly shared sequence variants was judged likely to be a technical artifact of the sequencing pipeline. According to a later genetic analysis, donors in an Asian-associated ancestry cluster had fewer N-insertions in productive TCRs than the roughly 670-donor mean. Strong co-occurrence of HLA alleles, especially DR and DQ, made assigning TCR associations to individual alleles difficult. Some IMGT-functional V segments, including TRBV6-2 and TRBV6-3, could not be told apart with the 87-base-pair reads, so those segments were excluded. Because counts were too low, approximately 15 rarely observed V segments, including chromosome 9 orphons, were excluded from the earlier analysis of fewer than 650 of the donors. Because some donors lacked HLA typing at each locus, the association tests relied only on the typed subset. A later analysis found that most CMV-associated TCR beta chains appeared HLA-restricted, with HLA associations seemingly driven largely by CMV exposure. Roughly uniform sequencing depth across donors was assumed in presence/absence analyses, although this assumption may not hold. The classifier was reported to diagnose cytomegalovirus status with high specificity and sensitivity in both the original and validation cohorts. A further reported finding was that TCR beta sequences accurately predicted the HLA-A and HLA-B alleles for most subjects in the first cohort.

The trim is 4 bases for V and 13 bases for J, with a gap of 17 bases between the germline ends. The germline V gene provides CDR1 SGHRS and CDR2 YFSETQ. The cysteine opens and the phenylalanine closes a CDR3 of 12 amino acids. The kept DNA is CDR3 alone, 36 bases in frame from the first base. The cohort comprised some 700 healthy bone marrow donors. Cohort members were all nominally healthy when sampled, although unrecorded immune exposures were likely present. The donor was CMV seropositive and belonged to the group of more than 250 seropositive cohort members. Every donor gave a peripheral blood sample, and the peripheral blood mononuclear cells from that sample were used for TCR beta sequencing. Genomic DNA was extracted from the blood cell samples with the Qiagen DNeasy Blood Extraction Kit. The library was produced with the immunoSEQ multiplex PCR assay. For the multiplex PCR, a mixture combining 60 forward primers for TCR Vbeta segments and 13 reverse primers for TCR Jbeta segments was used. The CDR3 region of rearranged TCR beta genes was amplified from genomic DNA with a multiplex PCR assay. The Illumina HiSeq System was used to sequence the amplified TCR beta libraries as 87-base-pair reads. The study's processing was this. A later analysis tallied 75 million to 95 million unique TCR beta chains across the 550 to 850 repertoires, and some 10 million of those chains were shared by two or more donors. Raw reads were error-corrected and collapsed into unique sequences with a nearest-neighbor algorithm that merged closely related sequences to remove PCR and sequencing errors. Alignment of CDR3 sequences to IMGT reference sequences was used to assign V, D and J gene segments. For a sequence to be retained, a match of at least six nucleotides to both a V gene segment and a J gene segment was required. A rearrangement was called productive if the CDR3 had no stop codons and remained in frame with V and J, and every other rearrangement was called non-productive. CDR3 was defined according to IMGT convention as the region running from the second conserved V-encoded cysteine to the conserved J-encoded phenylalanine. The earlier analysis of approximately 500 of the donors excluded sequences that lacked an unambiguous match to a single V gene segment. In an earlier analysis of 450 to 750 of the donors, a V segment was called functional when productive rearrangements were above 56.7%, and segregating when the standard deviation between donors exceeded 5%. To diagnose cytomegalovirus status from the catalog of TCR beta chain sequences, a statistical classification framework was built. In a later analysis, V and J genes were assigned by comparing TCR nucleotide sequences against IMGT/GENE-DB human TR gene sequences. A later analysis assigned CDR3 sequences and most-parsimonious VDJ recombination scenarios with the TCRdist pipeline. In a later analysis, each TCR beta chain was defined by its CDR3 amino acid sequence together with its V-gene family, and reads lacking a unique V-gene family were excluded. As a way to deal with suspected cross-contamination and a sequencing artifact, a later analysis dropped hundreds of nucleotide sequences that were highly shared and had low generation probability. For each public chain, a later analysis derived a clonal expansion index from normalized ranks of inferred template counts within each repertoire. Generation probabilities in a later analysis came from a VDJ recombination model fitted to out-of-frame rearrangements, and those results were checked against IGoR. In a later analysis, hypergeometric tests were used to score TCR-TCR, TCR-HLA and TCR-CMV co-occurrence, with a repertoire-size bias correction applied to TCR pairs. False discovery rates were estimated in a later analysis by permuting HLA or CMV assignments 20 times. In a later analysis, co-occurring TCRs were grouped using DBSCAN, with TCRdist sequence similarity added in when clustering inside HLA-allele-positive subsets. Repertoires with fewer than 30,000 or more than 120,000 public chains were left out of co-occurrence clustering, as were about 5 repertoires with anomalous nucleotide sharing. This is the immuneACCESS table as TCRdb keeps it, with only in-frame sequences that have V and J called. A part of the clones is gone; compared with another copy, unresolved V genes explain less than half, and the rest is unexplained. For V, J and clone size, that table is used; D and trimming come from the DNA. For this sample there are around 150,000 clones; around 80% appear just once. The ten largest clones capture around 7% of the sample.

Rearrangement joined TRBV5-1 to TRBJ1-1; confidence is insufficient to name the D gene. This clonotype was obtained from a man aged 40-49 years in good health and CMV-seropositive. The source material was PBMCs. CDR3 sequence: CASSPVEGRDFF. The nucleotide sequence is TGCGCCAGCAGCCCCGTGGAAGGGAGAGATTTCTTT.